These T cell receptor beta chains were read from a single sample in a study of blood T cells in healthy people across ages. TCRdb used MiXCR to reprocess the 5' RACE reads, holding one entry per CDR3 protein. The table includes 750,000 to 850,000 distinct CDR3 sequences, just under 25% detected once. The sample was also linked to a second study, of T cells of mothers and their children.

Sequencing input: blood. The source is a boy aged 5-17 years in good health. Each CDR3 is given without its conserved first and last residue. D genes are given only for firm matches.

J	V	D	CDR3
TRBJ2-1	TRBV29-1	.	SVAEGLAGYNEQF
TRBJ2-7	TRBV29-1	TRBD2	SVGGGGSYEQY
TRBJ2-5	TRBV28	TRBD2	ASSTPSSGRDQETQY
TRBJ1-4	TRBV15	TRBD1	ATSKGGTVNEKLF
TRBJ1-4	TRBV7-2	.	ASSLRTWEKLF
TRBJ2-2	TRBV12-3/TRBV12-4	.	ASSSTGWPGELF
TRBJ2-6	TRBV9	.	ASSVVGAASSGANVLT
TRBJ1-4	TRBV6-5	.	ASSPRGGSKLF
TRBJ2-3	TRBV24-1	TRBD1	ATSDPDRAADTQY
TRBJ1-2	TRBV7-8	.	ASSSTRTVYATLGYT
TRBJ2-7	TRBV28	.	ASSLSGTARNGEQY
.	TRBV18	.	ASSPQTDYEQY
TRBJ2-5	TRBV20-1	.	SARLAGLLQETLY
TRBJ2-3	TRBV13	TRBD1	ASSLTGVDTDTQY
TRBJ2-1	TRBV11-1	.	ASSLGSSAGSEQF
TRBJ1-1	TRBV7-2	.	ASRTGLNTEAF
TRBJ2-7	TRBV6-6	.	ASSYRQLTYEQY
.	TRBV9	.	ASSVGGGGLPYYEQY
TRBJ2-5	TRBV29-1	.	SAGTGNVGETQY
TRBJ2-5	TRBV28	.	ASSPSAGQETQY
TRBJ1-1	TRBV6-5	.	ASSYSVGAGTEAF
TRBJ2-7	TRBV2	TRBD2	ASSEGLAPYEQY
TRBJ1-2	TRBV29-1	TRBD1	SVEVTGGGYT
TRBJ2-7	TRBV29-1	TRBD1	SVSGQGSYEQY
TRBJ2-2	TRBV12-3/TRBV12-4	TRBD1	ASSPRQGRNTGELF
TRBJ1-6	TRBV6-1	.	ASSATVLGSSNSPLH
TRBJ2-2	TRBV4-3	.	ASSQDWRESTGELF
TRBJ2-2	TRBV7-9	.	ASSLVQGNGGELF
.	TRBV2	.	ASSNSRDEQY
TRBJ2-4	TRBV28	.	ASSSRPQRSGTAKNIQY
TRBJ2-7	TRBV20-1	.	SARLPGGRFYEQY
TRBJ2-5	TRBV7-2	.	ASRPDRPLETQY
TRBJ2-5	TRBV20-1	.	SARDPWGRRGAETQY
TRBJ2-3	TRBV5-8	TRBD1	ASSLLTGQGSDTQY
TRBJ2-3	TRBV7-9	.	ASSPPKDEDTQY